The 2 T cell receptor beta chains in this list originate from one sample, sequenced in a study of blood T cell repertoires in COVID-19. Repertoires were generated with immunoSEQ multiplex PCR, while TCRdb's copy carries only in-frame clones and drops some. The sample includes 200,000 to 250,000 clones, more than 75% of them seen just once. Input material: peripheral blood. All receptors derive from a woman between 35 and 50 years old with acute or convalescent COVID-19.

The J gene is TRBJ1-2, the V gene TRBV27; D ambiguous. In germline, CDR1 is MNHEY, CDR2 SMNVEV (reference sequence). This CDR3 is 11 amino acids long. V lost 6 bases, J lost 3 bases, and 5 bases lay in between. The CDR3 is CASRSYYGYTF. The CDR3 nucleotides read TGTGCCAGCAGATCTTACTATGGCTACACCTTC.

CDR3 sequence reads: CASSLYTGAGHEQYF. CDR3 sequence (DNA): TGTGCCAGCAGTTTATACACAGGGGCAGGCCACGAGCAGTACTTC. The J gene is TRBJ2-7, the V gene TRBV27, with 7 nucleotides matching TRBD1. The CDR3 is 15 residues long. Germline loops: CDR1 MNHEY, CDR2 SMNVEV (reference sequence). Germline trimming cut 1 base from V and 5 bases from J; bases unmatched to any gene: 8.